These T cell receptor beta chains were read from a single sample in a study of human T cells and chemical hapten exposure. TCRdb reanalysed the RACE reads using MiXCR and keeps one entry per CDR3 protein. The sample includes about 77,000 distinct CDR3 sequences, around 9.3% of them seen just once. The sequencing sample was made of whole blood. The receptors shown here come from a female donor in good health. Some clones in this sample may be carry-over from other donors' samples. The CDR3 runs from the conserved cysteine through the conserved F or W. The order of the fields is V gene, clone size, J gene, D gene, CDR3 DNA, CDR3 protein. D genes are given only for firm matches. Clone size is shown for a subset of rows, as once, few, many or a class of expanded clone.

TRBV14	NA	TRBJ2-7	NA	TGTGCCAGCAGCCCCAAGATATGGGCCAAGGCCTACGAGCAGTACTTC	CASSPKIWAKAYEQYF
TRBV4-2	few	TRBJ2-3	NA	TGTGCCAGCAGCCAAGATTATGCGACTTCGCAGTATTTT	CASSQDYATSQYF
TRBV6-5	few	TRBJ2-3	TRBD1	TGTGCCAGCAGTTACCCGGGACAGGGGGCTACAGATACGCAGTATTTT	CASSYPGQGATDTQYF
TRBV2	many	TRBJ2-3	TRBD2	TGTGCCAGCAGTGAAGGGACTAGCGGGGGGATTAAGGATACGCAGTATTTT	CASSEGTSGGIKDTQYF
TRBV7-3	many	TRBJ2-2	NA	TGTGCCAGCAGCCGCACTATTAACACCGGGGAGCTGTTTTTT	CASSRTINTGELFF
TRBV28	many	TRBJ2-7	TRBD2	TGTGCCAGCAGTTTGGGGGGGGGCTACGAGCAGTACTTC	CASSLGGGYEQYF
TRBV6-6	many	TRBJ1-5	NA	TGTGCCAGCAGCCGTCACGTAAACAATCAGCCCCAGCATTTT	CASSRHVNNQPQHF
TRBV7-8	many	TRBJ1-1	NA	TGTGCCAGCAGCTTGGACAGTTCCACTGAAGCTTTCTTT	CASSLDSSTEAFF
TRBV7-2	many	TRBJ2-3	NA	TGTGCCAGCAGCTTCCTGACTAGCACAGATACGCAGTATTTT	CASSFLTSTDTQYF
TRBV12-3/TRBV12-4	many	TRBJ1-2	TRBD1	TGTGCCAGCAGCCAGGACAGGGGGCATGGCTACACCTTC	CASSQDRGHGYTF
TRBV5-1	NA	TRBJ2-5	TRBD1	TGCGCCAGCAGCCCCATGACAGGGGGCTTGGAGACCCAGTACTTC	CASSPMTGGLETQYF
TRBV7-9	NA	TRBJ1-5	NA	TGTGCCAGCAGCGAGGAATATCAGCCCCAGCATTTT	CASSEEYQPQHF
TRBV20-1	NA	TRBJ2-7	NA	TGCAGCCAACGTCAAACGGCATCCTATTCGTTCGAGCAGTACTTC	CSQRQTASYSFEQYF
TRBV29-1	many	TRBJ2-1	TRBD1	TGCAGCGCTCTAACAGGGGCCCTAGGGCAGTTCTTC	CSALTGALGQFF
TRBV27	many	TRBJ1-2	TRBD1	TGTGCCAGCAGTTTTCTGGGACAGGGCTTGCTCTATGGCTACACCTTC	CASSFLGQGLLYGYTF
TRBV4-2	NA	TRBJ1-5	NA	TGTGCCAGCAGCCACACTGGGTCCGGGACGGAATATAGCAATCAGCCCCAGCATTTT	CASSHTGSGTEYSNQPQHF
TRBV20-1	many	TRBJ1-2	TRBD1	TGCAGTACCAAGCCCGGGACAGCTAACTATGGCTACACCTTC	CSTKPGTANYGYTF
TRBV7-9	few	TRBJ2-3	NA	TGTGCCAGCAGCTTAGGAGTCAGTGGGGGCACAGATACGCAGTATTTT	CASSLGVSGGTDTQYF
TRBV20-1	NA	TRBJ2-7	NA	TGCAGTGCTAGTAATACAGCTACCTACGAGCAGTACTTC	CSASNTATYEQYF
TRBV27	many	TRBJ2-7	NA	TGTGCCCCCAATCGGGCAGTCCAACCCTACGAGCAGTACTTC	CAPNRAVQPYEQYF
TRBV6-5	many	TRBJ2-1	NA	TGTGCCAGCTCCGGGCCCAACGCCCTCATGGATGAGCAGTTCTTC	CASSGPNALMDEQFF
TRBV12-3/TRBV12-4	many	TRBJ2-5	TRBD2	TGTGCCAGCAGACCAAACTTCGGGACTAGCGAAGAGACCCAGTACTTC	CASRPNFGTSEETQYF
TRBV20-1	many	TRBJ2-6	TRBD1	TGCAGTGCTCCCCGCCTTTCGGGGACAGCCTTCTCTGGGGCCAACGTCCTGACTTTC	CSAPRLSGTAFSGANVLTF
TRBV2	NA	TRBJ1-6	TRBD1	TGTGCCAGCACCGGGGACAGGGGGGATTCACCCCTCCCCTTT	CASTGDRGDSPLPF